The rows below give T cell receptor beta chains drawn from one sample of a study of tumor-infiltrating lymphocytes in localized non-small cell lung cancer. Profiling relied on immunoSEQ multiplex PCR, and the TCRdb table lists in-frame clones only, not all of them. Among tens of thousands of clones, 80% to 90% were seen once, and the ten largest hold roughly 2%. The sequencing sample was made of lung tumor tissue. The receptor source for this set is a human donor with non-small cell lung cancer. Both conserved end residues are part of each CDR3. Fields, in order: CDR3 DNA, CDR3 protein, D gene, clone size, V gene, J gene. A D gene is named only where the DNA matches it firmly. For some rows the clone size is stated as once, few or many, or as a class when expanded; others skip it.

CDR3 DNA: TGTGCCACCAGCAGAGATCGGACGAACACTGAAGCTTTCTTT; CDR3 protein: CATSRDRTNTEAFF; D gene: -; clone size: -; V gene: TRBV15; J gene: TRBJ1-1
CDR3 DNA: TGTGCCAGCAGCCGCCTCCGGGACAGGGGACTGAACACCGGGGAGCTGTTTTTT; CDR3 protein: CASSRLRDRGLNTGELFF; D gene: TRBD1; clone size: -; V gene: TRBV27; J gene: TRBJ2-2
CDR3 DNA: TGTGCCAGCAACCGGGACTCTTCACCCTACGAGCAGTACTTC; CDR3 protein: CASNRDSSPYEQYF; D gene: -; clone size: -; V gene: TRBV25-1; J gene: TRBJ2-7
CDR3 DNA: TGTGCCAGCAACCCGGGTCCCTCTAACTATGGCTACACCTTC; CDR3 protein: CASNPGPSNYGYTF; D gene: -; clone size: -; V gene: TRBV5-5; J gene: TRBJ1-2
CDR3 DNA: TGCGCCAGCAGCTTGGGACAGTATAGCAATCAGCCCCAGCATTTT; CDR3 protein: CASSLGQYSNQPQHF; D gene: -; clone size: -; V gene: TRBV5-1; J gene: TRBJ1-5
CDR3 DNA: TGTGCCAGCTCGCCCGGGACAGGGTCCTATGGCTACACCTTC; CDR3 protein: CASSPGTGSYGYTF; D gene: TRBD1; clone size: -; V gene: TRBV18; J gene: TRBJ1-2
CDR3 DNA: TGCGCCAGCAGCCAATCGACGTACTGGACAGATACGCAGTATTTT; CDR3 protein: CASSQSTYWTDTQYF; D gene: -; clone size: -; V gene: TRBV4-3; J gene: TRBJ2-3
CDR3 DNA: TGTGCCAGCAGTTTTAGCGGGGGGGCGACAGATACGCAGTATTTT; CDR3 protein: CASSFSGGATDTQYF; D gene: TRBD2; clone size: -; V gene: TRBV27; J gene: TRBJ2-3
CDR3 DNA: TGTGCCAGCAGCCGAGGGGCTCAAGAGACCCAGTACTTC; CDR3 protein: CASSRGAQETQYF; D gene: -; clone size: -; V gene: TRBV25-1; J gene: TRBJ2-5
CDR3 DNA: TGCGCCAGCAGAAAACCGGGACTAGGTACCGGGGAGCTGTTTTTT; CDR3 protein: CASRKPGLGTGELFF; D gene: TRBD2; clone size: -; V gene: TRBV10-1; J gene: TRBJ2-2
CDR3 DNA: TGTGCCTGCACACAGGGTGGTGGAAACACCATATATTTT; CDR3 protein: CACTQGGGNTIYF; D gene: -; clone size: -; V gene: TRBV30; J gene: TRBJ1-3
CDR3 DNA: TGCAGCGTTGGGGGAGGAGCGAACACCGGGGAGCTGTTTTTT; CDR3 protein: CSVGGGANTGELFF; D gene: -; clone size: -; V gene: TRBV29-1; J gene: TRBJ2-2
CDR3 DNA: TGTGCCAGCAGAGAACAGGGGGGCTCCTACAATGAGCAGTTCTTC; CDR3 protein: CASREQGGSYNEQFF; D gene: TRBD1; clone size: -; V gene: TRBV5-4; J gene: TRBJ2-1
CDR3 DNA: TGTGCCTGGAGTAGGGGGCCAGGGCAGCCCCAGCATTTT; CDR3 protein: CAWSRGPGQPQHF; D gene: TRBD1; clone size: -; V gene: TRBV30; J gene: TRBJ1-5
CDR3 DNA: TGTGCCAGCACACAAGCCTCGGGCACCGGGGAGCTGTTTTTT; CDR3 protein: CASTQASGTGELFF; D gene: -; clone size: -; V gene: TRBV4-2; J gene: TRBJ2-2
CDR3 DNA: TGTGCCAGCAGCAAAGAGGGGGAATGGGAGAAAGCCAATCAGCCCCAGCATTTT; CDR3 protein: CASSKEGEWEKANQPQHF; D gene: -; clone size: few; V gene: TRBV21-1; J gene: TRBJ1-5
CDR3 DNA: TGTGCCAGTACCCTACGGGGAGGCTCCTATAATTCACCCCTCCACTTT; CDR3 protein: CASTLRGGSYNSPLHF; D gene: -; clone size: -; V gene: TRBV19; J gene: TRBJ1-6
CDR3 DNA: TGCGCCAGCAGCGCTAACGGACGGGCGAACACTGAAGCTTTCTTT; CDR3 protein: CASSANGRANTEAFF; D gene: -; clone size: -; V gene: TRBV5-1; J gene: TRBJ1-1